A single sample gave rise to the 29 T cell receptor beta chains below, sequenced in a study of cytomegalovirus exposure and HLA in healthy donors. PCR amplification relied on 60 Vbeta primers (plus 13 Jbeta primers). Some clones are missing from TCRdb's copy, which holds only in-frame ones; the method was immunoSEQ multiplex PCR. The table has under 200,000 clones, 70% to 85% seen once; the top ten hold around 4.8%. The sample consisted of PBMCs. These receptors came from a woman between 25 and 40 years old in good health and CMV-seropositive.

The rearrangement uses TRBV5-1 and TRBJ2-2; TRBD2 aligns across 12 bases. Germline CDR1 SGHRS, CDR2 YFSETQ. The ends lost 4 bases at V and 2 bases at J; junction bases unmatched: 6. This CDR3 is 17 amino acids long. In DNA, the CDR3 is TGCGCCAGCAGCCACGGACTAGCGGGACCCAACACCGGGGAGCTGTTTTTT. This translates into CASSHGLAGPNTGELFF.

V gene TRBV19 combines with J gene TRBJ2-1; TRBD2 aligns across 8 bases. This CDR3 comprises 14 residues. The junction had 1 base not matched to a gene; V was cut back by 1 base and J by 5 bases. Germline V CDR1 and CDR2: LNHDA, SQIVND (reference sequence). The CDR3 loop is CASSIAGGHNEQFF. CDR3 DNA: TGTGCCAGTAGTATAGCGGGGGGGCACAATGAGCAGTTCTTC.

The chain couples TRBV10-2 to TRBJ2-1, with 8 nucleotides matching TRBD1. J lost 15 bases, V lost 2 bases, and 9 bases had no gene match. The germline CDR1 and CDR2 sequences are WSHSY and SAAADI. The CDR3 has 13 amino acids. DNA of the CDR3: TGCGCCAGCAGTGAGACCCTAGACAGGGGCTCGTTCTTC. Its translation: CASSETLDRGSFF.

The count of this clone is one. J is TRBJ2-5 and V is TRBV4-3; D remains ambiguous. This CDR3 comprises 13 residues. Per germline, CDR1 LGHNA and CDR2 YSLEER. Trimming stripped 4 bases from V and 4 bases from J, with 10 bases between. The CDR3, as DNA: TGCGCCAGCAGCCGTGACACGCGAGAGACCCAGTACTTC. Protein product: CASSRDTRETQYF.

The chain is built from TRBV6-1 and TRBJ2-5; D remains unclear. Per germline, CDR1 MNHNS and CDR2 SASEGT. This CDR3 has 15 residues. V lost 1 base to trimming and J lost 5 bases, with 14 bases between them. The CDR3 nucleotides are TGTGCCAGCAGTGAAGTTGTGGCAGTGAGGGAGACCCAGTACTTC. Translated: CASSEVVAVRETQYF.

The V call is TRBV4-3, the J call TRBJ2-3; TRBD2 matches at 8 bases. Germline V gene sequence: CDR1 LGHNA, CDR2 YSLEER. Germline trimming cut 0 bases from V and 5 bases from J; bases unmatched to any gene: 10. The CDR3 spans 17 residues. This CDR3 is CASSQDGRGGRIDTQYF. DNA of the CDR3: TGCGCCAGCAGCCAAGACGGCCGGGGGGGAAGAATAGATACGCAGTATTTT.

The chain uses TRBV2 and TRBJ1-4; D is ambiguous. Trimming left V 3 bases short and J 6 bases short, with 17 bases between. The CDR3 spans 16 residues. The germline V gene has CDR1 SNHLY and CDR2 FYNNEI. CDR3 loop: CASSDRSGYWDEKLFF. The CDR3, as DNA: TGTGCCAGCAGTGACCGATCGGGATACTGGGATGAAAAACTGTTTTTT. Looking up the rest from reference TRBV2 and TRBJ1-4 gives the full variable domain: EPEVTQTPSHQVTQMGQEVILRCVPISNHLYFYWYRQILGQKVEFLVSFYNNEISEKSEIFDDQFSVERPDGSNFTLKIRSTKLEDSAMYFCASSDRSGYWDEKLFFGSGTQLSVL.

The chain carries TRBV19 and TRBJ2-7, with 7 bases that match TRBD1. Germline V gene lookup returns CDR1 LNHDA and CDR2 SQIVND (reference sequence). There are 15 residues in the CDR3. Germline trimming cut 5 bases from V and 0 bases from J; bases unmatched to any gene: 7. The CDR3 bases are TGTGCCAGTAGTGCCACCGGGACAGCCTCCTACGAGCAGTACTTC. It codes for CASSATGTASYEQYF.

V usage is TRBV4-3 and J usage is TRBJ2-1; D might be TRBD2 (6 bases). V dropped 4 bases and J dropped 5 bases, with 12 bases sitting between them. Germline V gene sequence: CDR1 LGHNA, CDR2 YSLEER. This CDR3 comprises 14 residues. CDR3 in amino acids: CASSLTSRDNEQFF. As DNA, the CDR3 is TGCGCCAGCAGCCTAACTAGCAGAGACAATGAGCAGTTCTTC.

This sequence joins TRBV4-3 and TRBJ2-2; 7 bases agree with TRBD1. The CDR3 is made up of 14 amino acids. Trimming at V came to 8 bases and at J to 4 bases, leaving 7 bases not matched to a gene. Germline V gene data show CDR1 as LGHNA and CDR2 as YSLEER. This chain's CDR3 is CASGRGPGTGELFF. Here the CDR3 DNA reads TGCGCCAGCGGTAGGGGGCCGGGCACCGGGGAGCTGTTTTTT.

The chain is built from TRBV29-1 and TRBJ1-1, with TRBD1 identical over 8 bases. V lost 5 bases, J lost 1 base, and 3 bases stayed unmatched. There are 13 residues in the CDR3. Germline CDR1 SQVTM, CDR2 ANQGSEA. The CDR3 region is CSVFQGANTEAFF. CDR3 DNA: TGCAGCGTTTTTCAGGGGGCGAACACTGAAGCTTTCTTT. Full variable domain (outside the CDR3, taken from reference TRBV29-1 and TRBJ1-1): SAVISQKPSRDICQRGTSLTIQCQVDSQVTMMFWYRQQPGQSLTLIATANQGSEATYESGFVIDKFPISRPNLTFSTLTVSNMSPEDSSIYLCSVFQGANTEAFFGQGTRLTVV.

A single count supports this clone. J is TRBJ1-1 and V is TRBV7-9; D may be TRBD1 (6 bases). This CDR3 comprises 12 residues. Trimming cost V 5 bases and J 3 bases, with 7 bases left between them. In germline, CDR1 is SEHNR, CDR2 FQNEAQ (reference sequence). The CDR3 spells CASSNRDTEAFF. Here the CDR3 DNA reads TGTGCCAGCAGCAACAGGGACACTGAAGCTTTCTTT.

This clone appeared a few times. This chain's CDR3 is CASSQDIGQGDWEKLFF. The CDR3, as DNA: TGCGCCAGCAGCCAAGATATTGGGCAGGGCGATTGGGAAAAACTGTTTTTT. This chain uses TRBV4-3 with TRBJ1-4; TRBD1 is a possible D gene (5 bases). Trimming took 0 bases from V and 8 from J, leaving 19 bases between them. Germline CDR1 LGHNA, CDR2 YSLEER. CDR3 size: 17 residues.

The chain couples TRBV30 to TRBJ2-5; 7 nucleotides line up with TRBD2. CDR3 length: 15 residues. Germline CDR1 and CDR2: GTSNPN and SVGIG (reference sequence). With V trimmed by 3 bases and J by 4 bases, 11 bases remained unmatched. This CDR3 is CAWRAAGEVSETQYF. The CDR3 coding sequence is TGTGCCTGGAGAGCGGCGGGAGAGGTTTCAGAGACCCAGTACTTC.

The V gene is TRBV5-6, the J gene TRBJ2-5; a weak D match, TRBD1 (6 bases). The CDR3 extends over 15 amino acids. The V end was cut by 4 bases, the J end by 5 bases, with 18 bases between. Per germline, CDR1 SGHDT and CDR2 YYEEEE. The CDR3 DNA follows: TGTGCCAGCAGCCAGACCAACAGGGCCGGGGAGACCCAGTACTTC. This encodes CASSQTNRAGETQYF.

This clone was observed a handful of times. V gene TRBV9 combines with J gene TRBJ1-2; a possible D gene is TRBD1 (6 bases). V was pared by 3 bases and J by 2 bases, with 11 bases between. Looked up from germline, CDR1 is SGDLS and CDR2 is YYNGEE. The CDR3 consists of 14 residues. The CDR3 protein is CASSAPTGNYGYTF. The CDR3 DNA is TGTGCCAGCAGCGCCCCTACAGGGAACTATGGCTACACCTTC.

V is TRBV27 and J is TRBJ1-2; no firm D call. CDR3 length equals 14 residues. In germline, CDR1 is MNHEY, CDR2 SMNVEV (reference sequence). V dropped 2 bases and J dropped 3 bases, with 10 bases sitting between them. CDR3 region: CASSLRPGYYGYTF. CDR3 in DNA: TGTGCCAGCAGTTTACGACCGGGTTACTATGGCTACACCTTC.

In DNA form, the CDR3 reads TGTGCCAGCTCACAGGTTGGGCCATCCGGGACATTTTCCTACGAGCAGTACTTC. It codes for CASSQVGPSGTFSYEQYF. This chain joins TRBV18 and TRBJ2-7, with D perhaps TRBD1 (6 bases). There are 18 residues in the CDR3. In germline, CDR1 is KGHSH, CDR2 LQKENI. The V and J ends lost 4 bases and 1 base respectively, with 23 bases between them.

The chain uses TRBV19 and TRBJ2-1; D is possibly TRBD1 (5 bases). The CDR3 is 13 residues long. In germline, CDR1 is LNHDA, CDR2 SQIVND (reference sequence). V lost 4 bases to trimming and J lost 6 bases, with 10 bases between them. The CDR3 DNA is TGTGCCAGTAGTAGCAGGGCTAGCAATGAGCAGTTCTTC. Translating gives CASSSRASNEQFF.

V and J are TRBV7-2 and TRBJ1-2; D ambiguous. Germline values: CDR1 SGHTA, CDR2 FQGNSA. This CDR3 region has 15 residues. V lost 0 bases and J 1 base, leaving 9 bases between the germline ends. CDR3 in amino acids: CASSLARTVNYGYTF. CDR3 coding DNA: TGTGCCAGCAGCTTAGCTCGCACAGTTAACTATGGCTACACCTTC.

The CDR3 DNA follows: TGTGCCAGCAGCGTAGGCAGGACAGGGGACACCGGGGAGCTGTTTTTT. Protein sequence: CASSVGRTGDTGELFF. The chain couples TRBV7-9 to TRBJ2-2, with 9 bases aligning to TRBD1. J gave up 3 bases and V 5 bases, and 7 bases lay outside the gene matches. The CDR3 is 16 residues long. CDR1 and CDR2 (germline): SEHNR, FQNEAQ (reference sequence).

The gene calls are TRBV4-1 and TRBJ2-1, with 8 positions matching TRBD2. The CDR3 length is 15 residues. Germline CDR1 is MGHRA and CDR2 is YSYEKL. Germline trimming cut 3 bases from V and 9 bases from J; bases unmatched to any gene: 10. DNA of the CDR3: TGCGCCAGCAGCCAGCCCAGCGGGAGTAGGGGTGAGCAGTTCTTC. Its protein product is CASSQPSGSRGEQFF.

This clone was recorded a few times. The chain links TRBV11-3 to TRBJ2-7; D gene unclear. Trimming shortened V by 2 bases and J by 7 bases, and 15 bases separated the two germline ends. This CDR3 contains 14 residues. Germline CDR1 and CDR2: SGHNT and YENEEA. The CDR3 coding sequence is TGTGCCAGCAGCTTACTCTCAAATGGCTTTGAGCAGTACTTC. Its translation is CASSLLSNGFEQYF.

This chain uses TRBV5-4 with TRBJ2-7; 8 nucleotides line up with TRBD1. CDR3 length: 14 residues. Per the germline V gene, CDR1 is SGHNT and CDR2 is YYREEE (reference sequence). V shed 5 bases, J shed 2 bases, and the junction held 6 bases outside the gene matches. The CDR3 bases are TGTGCCAGCAGGCGAACAGGGGGTCCCTACGAGCAGTACTTC. Translating gives CASRRTGGPYEQYF. Full variable domain (remainder filled in from reference TRBV5-4 and TRBJ2-7): ETGVTQSPTHLIKTRGQQVTLRCSSQSGHNTVSWYQQALGQGPQFIFQYYREEENGRGNFPPRFSGLQFPNYSSELNVNALELDDSALYLCASRRTGGPYEQYFGPGTRLTVT.

As DNA, the CDR3 is TGTGCCAGTAGTCCTGCGGGCGAAGGTGACGAGCAGTACTTC. Translated, it gives CASSPAGEGDEQYF. V and J are TRBV19 and TRBJ2-7; TRBD2 might be the D (5 bases). This CDR3 comprises 14 residues. CDR1 and CDR2 from the germline V gene are LNHDA and SQIVND (reference sequence). The V end was cut by 5 bases, the J end by 5 bases, with 16 bases between.

The rearrangement uses TRBV27 and TRBJ1-1; TRBD1 agrees at 9 bases. The trim removed 4 bases at V and 0 bases at J, leaving 9 bases unmatched. The CDR3 spans 17 residues. Germline V gene data show CDR1 as MNHEY and CDR2 as SMNVEV (reference sequence). The CDR3 DNA is TGTGCCAGCAGTTCCGGGACAGGGCCTTCCCTGAACACTGAAGCTTTCTTT. Encoded protein: CASSSGTGPSLNTEAFF.

This rearrangement joins TRBV11-2 to TRBJ2-3; perhaps TRBD1 as D (7 bases). Looked up from germline, CDR1 is SGHAT and CDR2 is FQNNGV. V shed 5 bases and J shed 0 bases, with 15 bases lying between them. CDR3 size: 16 residues. CDR3 nucleotides: TGTGCCAGCAGCCCGATGACAGGGACTAGCACAGATACGCAGTATTTT. Its protein is CASSPMTGTSTDTQYF.

This clone showed up just a few times. The rearrangement links TRBV9 to TRBJ2-3; 10 bases fit TRBD1. CDR3 length equals 15 residues. CDR1 and CDR2 (germline): SGDLS, YYNGEE. After removal of 5 bases from V and 2 bases from J, the junction contained 5 bases not matched to a gene. CDR3 DNA sequence: TGTGCCAGCAGGCCCGGGACAGGGGTCACAGATACGCAGTATTTT. It translates to CASRPGTGVTDTQYF.

The rearrangement links TRBV5-4 to TRBJ2-1; TRBD2 agrees at 7 bases. J gave up 5 bases and V 3 bases, and 8 bases lay outside the gene matches. Looked up from germline, CDR1 is SGHNT and CDR2 is YYREEE (reference sequence). CDR3 size: 15 residues. CDR3 sequence reads: CASSWGGGRNNEQFF. The CDR3, as DNA: TGTGCCAGCAGCTGGGGGGGAGGGCGGAACAATGAGCAGTTCTTC.